The text below deals with one TCR beta chain. Germline-derived CDR1 and CDR2 are SQVTM and ANQGSEA. The CDR3 runs 14 residues. These data belong to a study of CXCR3-negative and CXCR3-positive naive CD8 T cells. Via 5' RACE with UMI labels, TRB cDNA libraries were prepared. TCRdb reprocessed the 5' RACE reads and stores each CDR3 protein as one record, lacking DNA. This repertoire includes approximately 6,200 distinct CDR3 sequences. This chain uses TRBV29-1 with TRBJ2-1; TCRdb picks TRBD2, but there is no DNA to check that call. Sequences were obtained from naive CXCR3- CD8+ T cells from blood. The subset is: CD45RO-CCR7+CD27+CD95- naive CD8+ T cells lacking CXCR3 (TNR3-). This TCR was recovered from a human donor in good health. Some clones in this sample may be carry-over from other donors' samples. Here the CDR3 reads CSVGGTSGINEQFF.